This paragraph covers one TCR beta chain sequence. Its antigen remains unidentified. Clones were sequenced by immunoSEQ multiplex PCR, and TCRdb holds only the in-frame ones, with some missing. The sample records roughly 150,000 clones, 75% to 95% being singletons. J gave up 0 bases and V 5 bases, and 11 bases lay outside the gene matches. From germline, CDR1 is WSHSY and CDR2 SAAADI. The CDR3 has 19 residues. The sample originates from a study of T cell responses to AZD1222 COVID-19 vaccine. Study-wide results and caveats: Seropositive status at baseline applied to only 5 or 6 AZD1222 recipients. Nearly half of unique spike-specific TCRs reportedly avoided B.1.351 and B.1.1.7 mutated regions. CD4 TCRs associated with vaccination spanned spike, dominating at 160-218 and 743-854.

The specimen was peripheral blood, collected on day 0 of AZD1222 vaccination. The TCR sequence derives from an adult in good health. This rearrangement joins TRBV10-2 to TRBJ2-1, with TRBD2 identical over 12 bases. The CDR3 is CASSSTSGRFISSYNEQFF. The CDR3 region has the DNA TGCGCCAGCAGTAGTACTAGCGGGAGGTTTATAAGCTCCTACAATGAGCAGTTCTTC.